A single sample gave rise to the 18 T cell receptor beta chains below, sequenced in a study of blood T cell repertoires in COVID-19. The table came from immunoSEQ multiplex PCR; TCRdb's copy has only in-frame clones and leaves some out. The sample includes 200,000 to 300,000 clones, 88% seen only once; the top ten take approximately 4%. The sample consisted of peripheral blood. All receptors come from a man aged 55 to 70 who had recovered from COVID-19.

This chain uses TRBV9 with TRBJ2-3, with a tentative D call TRBD2 (6 bases). Trimming stripped 2 bases from V and 1 base from J, with 11 bases between. Germline V gene sequence: CDR1 SGDLS, CDR2 YYNGEE. The CDR3 is 15 amino acids. This CDR3 is CASSVSGRGTDTQYF. CDR3 sequence (DNA): TGTGCCAGCAGCGTTAGCGGAAGGGGCACAGATACGCAGTATTTT.

This chain links TRBV5-1 with TRBJ1-1; TRBD1 matches 7 bases. The length of the CDR3 is 14 residues. V lost 3 bases to trimming and J lost 0 bases; unmatched junction nucleotides: 2. Germline V CDR1 and CDR2: SGHRS, YFSETQ. CDR3 amino acids: CASSSDRVNTEAFF. Here the CDR3 DNA reads TGCGCCAGCAGCTCTGACAGGGTGAACACTGAAGCTTTCTTT.

This clone was observed a few times. This rearrangement joins TRBV7-2 to TRBJ1-6, with 8 positions matching TRBD1. The V segment lost 5 bases and the J segment 9 bases; nucleotides outside the gene matches: 12. The CDR3 is 16 amino acids. Germline V CDR1 and CDR2: SGHTA, FQGNSA. The CDR3 region has the DNA TGTGCCAGCAGCCCGCAAGACAGGGGCCGGGGTTCACCCCTCCACTTT. Translating gives CASSPQDRGRGSPLHF.

The chain combines TRBV12-5 with TRBJ1-1; D possibly corresponds to TRBD1 (5 bases). In germline, CDR1 is LGHNT, CDR2 FRNRAP. Between the trimmed V and J ends, which lost 5 bases and 5 bases, there was a span of 9 bases. There are 12 residues in the CDR3. CDR3 nucleotide sequence: TGTGCTAGTGGTCTTGACAGAACTGAAGCTTTCTTT. It codes for CASGLDRTEAFF.

V gene TRBV5-1 combines with J gene TRBJ2-3; 11 positions match TRBD2. The germline V gene has CDR1 SGHRS and CDR2 YFSETQ. The ends lost 4 bases at V and 3 bases at J; junction bases unmatched: 7. There are 16 residues in the CDR3. Here the CDR3 reads CASSKRVAGGTDTQYF. DNA for the CDR3: TGCGCCAGCAGCAAGAGAGTAGCGGGGGGGACAGATACGCAGTATTTT. The full variable domain, completed using reference TRBV5-1 and TRBJ2-3, is KAGVTQTPRYLIKTRGQQVTLSCSPISGHRSVSWYQQTPGQGLQFLFEYFSETQRNKGNFPGRFSGRQFSNSRSEMNVSTLELGDSALYLCASSKRVAGGTDTQYFGPGTRLTVL.

The rearrangement links TRBV19 to TRBJ1-5; possible D gene TRBD1, 6 bases. Between the trimmed V and J ends, which lost 4 bases and 0 bases, there was a span of 7 bases. Germline lookup yields CDR1 LNHDA and CDR2 SQIVND (reference sequence). The CDR3 runs 14 residues. CDR3 nucleotides: TGTGCCAGTAGTAACAGGGTTAGCAATCAGCCCCAGCATTTT. Translated: CASSNRVSNQPQHF.

The V call is TRBV7-3, the J call TRBJ1-2; 7 nucleotides match TRBD1. Looked up from germline, CDR1 is SGHTA and CDR2 is FQGTGA. The CDR3 runs to 13 residues. Trimming cost V 5 bases and J 6 bases; bases outside gene matches: 6. The CDR3 region is CASSRYGTDGYTF. The CDR3 DNA reads TGTGCCAGCAGCCGATACGGGACAGATGGCTACACCTTC.

The J gene is TRBJ1-4, the V gene TRBV6-5, with D possibly matching TRBD1 (5 bases). Germline loops: CDR1 MNHEY, CDR2 SVGAGI. This CDR3 is 15 amino acids long. V was clipped by 0 bases and J by 5 bases, with 10 bases between them. The CDR3 DNA sequence: TGTGCCAGCAGTTACTCTGGGGCCCGGAATGAAAAACTGTTTTTT. Translated, it gives CASSYSGARNEKLFF.

The chain is built from TRBV7-2 and TRBJ1-2; possible D gene TRBD1, 6 bases. This CDR3 spans 15 amino acids. The V end lost 1 base, the J end lost 8 bases, and 17 bases lay between the germline ends. Germline V gene sequence: CDR1 SGHTA, CDR2 FQGNSA. Here the CDR3 DNA reads TGTGCCAGCAGCTTAGAGCCTTCCAGGGGAGACGGCTACACCTTC. It encodes CASSLEPSRGDGYTF. The full variable domain, in which reference TRBV7-2 and TRBJ1-2 provide the parts outside the CDR3, is GAGVSQSPSNKVTEKGKDVELRCDPISGHTALYWYRQSLGQGLEFLIYFQGNSAPDKSGLPSDRFSAERTGGSVSTLTIQRTQQEDSAVYLCASSLEPSRGDGYTFGSGTRLTVV.

The chain employs TRBV12-1 and TRBJ1-2; the table's D call of TRBD1 was not tested on the DNA. TRBV12-1 is shown as a pseudogene. The CDR3 contains 16 residues. The DNA for the CDR3 is TGTGCCAGCAGCTTCTTCCGGGACACTTCTTTCCATGGCTACACCTTC. Translation gives CASSFFRDTSFHGYTF.

The chain recombines TRBV15 with TRBJ2-7, with TRBD1 matching over 8 bases. Germline V lookup: CDR1 LNHNV, CDR2 YYDKDF (reference sequence). J gave up 6 bases and V 4 bases, and 5 bases lay outside the gene matches. CDR3 length equals 13 residues. The CDR3 coding sequence is TGTGCCACCAGCACCAGGGGGCTTGGCGAGCAGTACTTC. Translated, it gives CATSTRGLGEQYF.

This chain uses TRBV6-2 or TRBV6-3 with TRBJ2-7, with unresolved D. Trimming left V 0 bases short and J 2 bases short, with 8 bases between. In germline, CDR1 is MNHEY, CDR2 SVGEGT. CDR3 size: 14 residues. CDR3 sequence: CASSYSKLTYEQYF. The CDR3 nucleotides are TGTGCCAGCAGTTACTCTAAACTTACCTACGAGCAGTACTTC.

The CDR3 loop reads CASSPEGQMNTEAFF. As DNA, the CDR3 is TGTGCCAGCAGCCCAGAGGGACAGATGAACACTGAAGCTTTCTTT. J is TRBJ1-1 and V is TRBV7-3; 7 bases match TRBD1. The CDR3 is 15 residues long. The V gene end was trimmed by 5 bases and the J gene end by 0 bases; junction bases not matched to a gene: 6. The germline CDR1 and CDR2 sequences are SGHTA and FQGTGA.

J is TRBJ1-5 and V is TRBV7-9, with 9 bases identical to TRBD1. CDR1 is SEHNR, CDR2 FQNEAQ, per germline (reference sequence). V was pared by 6 bases and J by 3 bases, with 3 bases of the junction left unmatched. This CDR3 is built from 14 residues. The CDR3 loop is CASSQQGANQPQHF. CDR3 nucleotide sequence: TGTGCCAGCAGTCAACAGGGGGCCAATCAGCCCCAGCATTTT.

The chain couples TRBV18 to TRBJ1-1; the match to TRBD1 covers 11 bases. Trimming at V came to 5 bases and at J to 4 bases, leaving 6 bases not matched to a gene. The CDR3 is 15 amino acids. The germline V gene encodes CDR1 KGHSH and CDR2 LQKENI. CDR3 in amino acids: CASSSRTGGPTEAFF. The CDR3 DNA reads as TGTGCCAGCTCAAGTCGGACAGGGGGCCCCACTGAAGCTTTCTTT.

The chain uses TRBV10-3 and TRBJ1-5, with D maybe TRBD1 (5 bases). The length of the CDR3 is 15 residues. V gave up 4 bases and J gave up 1 base, with 11 bases separating them. Per germline, CDR1 ENHRY and CDR2 SYGVKD. The CDR3 is CAISAGKGSNQPQHF. The CDR3 bases are TGTGCCATCAGTGCAGGGAAGGGAAGCAATCAGCCCCAGCATTTT.

The CDR3 coding sequence is TGTGCCAGCAGCGTAGTGGGGGGGACAGGGATCACTGAAGCTTTCTTT. It translates to CASSVVGGTGITEAFF. The V gene is TRBV9, the J gene TRBJ1-1; 9 bases agree with TRBD1. Germline CDR1 reads SGDLS; CDR2 reads YYNGEE. V gave up 0 bases and J gave up 4 bases; unmatched junction bases: 7. This CDR3 has 16 residues.

The chain is built from TRBV9 and TRBJ2-1; 13 bases map to TRBD2. Germline V gene sequence: CDR1 SGDLS, CDR2 YYNGEE. V lost 4 bases, J lost 4 bases, and 5 bases stayed unmatched. This CDR3 region has 16 residues. The CDR3 nucleotides are TGTGCCAGCAGCCCCTGGACTAGCGGGGGTTACAATGAGCAGTTCTTC. Its protein product is CASSPWTSGGYNEQFF.